The 23 T cell receptor beta chains below come from one sample, sequenced in a study of beta chain features in type 1 diabetes. Reverse transcribing all isolated RNA meant expressed TCRB transcripts were sequenced. Clones were read by immunoSEQ multiplex PCR, and TCRdb kept only the in-frame ones, dropping some. The sample consists of about 250,000 clones, 12% to 15% of them appearing once. The specimen sequenced was naive CD4+ T cells from blood. The receptors come from a woman aged 40 to 55 in good health.

The rearrangement links TRBV7-9 to TRBJ1-5; 9 nucleotides agree with TRBD1. The CDR3 runs 14 residues. Germline trimming cut 4 bases from V and 6 bases from J; bases unmatched to any gene: 4. CDR1 and CDR2 (germline): SEHNR, FQNEAQ (reference sequence). The CDR3 loop is CASSWTGAGQPQHF. The CDR3 DNA reads TGTGCCAGCAGCTGGACAGGGGCGGGTCAGCCCCAGCATTTT.

This chain joins TRBV6-5 and TRBJ2-7; TRBD1 matches at 7 bases. This CDR3 has 15 amino acids. Germline V gives CDR1 MNHEY, CDR2 SVGAGI. The V segment lost 3 bases and the J segment 1 base; nucleotides outside the gene matches: 6. This chain's CDR3 is CASSYGGQSSYEQYF. The CDR3 bases are TGTGCCAGCAGTTATGGGGGACAGTCGTCCTACGAGCAGTACTTC.

This clone has a count of ten or more. The gene calls are TRBV7-9 and TRBJ2-1, with D perhaps matching TRBD2 (5 bases). The CDR3 extends over 13 amino acids. Germline V gives CDR1 SEHNR, CDR2 FQNEAQ (reference sequence). Trimming cost V 4 bases and J 8 bases, with 12 bases left between them. In DNA, the CDR3 is TGTGCCAGCAGCTCTTGGTCCGGGGATGAGCAGTTCTTC. It codes for CASSSWSGDEQFF. Combining the CDR3 with reference TRBV7-9 and TRBJ2-1 gives the whole variable domain DTGVSQNPRHKITKRGQNVTFRCDPISEHNRLYWYRQTLGQGPEFLTYFQNEAQLEKSRLLSDRFSAERPKGSFSTLEIQRTEQGDSAMYLCASSSWSGDEQFFGPGTRLTVL.

The chain couples TRBV10-1 to TRBJ2-3; unclear D gene. The V gene's germline CDR1 is WNHNN and CDR2 SYGVQD (reference sequence). Trimming removed 3 bases from V and 3 bases from J, with 10 bases in between. The CDR3 is 14 residues long. In DNA form, the CDR3 reads TGCGCCAGCAGTGATTGGCCGAAAACAGATACGCAGTATTTT. Amino acids: CASSDWPKTDTQYF.

The chain combines TRBV18 with TRBJ2-7; weak D call: TRBD1 (6 bases). This CDR3 is built from 12 residues. The V gene's germline CDR1 is KGHSH and CDR2 LQKENI. Trimming took off 10 bases at V and 2 bases at J, with 12 bases between the two ends. CDR3: CAIGQTAYEQYF. The CDR3 nucleotides are TGTGCCATCGGACAGACCGCCTACGAGCAGTACTTC.

This clone came up a few times. V is TRBV14 and J is TRBJ1-1; 8 nucleotides match TRBD1. V dropped 0 bases and J dropped 10; count of bases not matched to a gene: 7. The CDR3 spans 14 residues. In germline, CDR1 is SGHDN, CDR2 FVKESK. CDR3 sequence: CASSQDWVRGRAFF. CDR3 bases: TGTGCCAGCAGCCAAGATTGGGTCAGGGGGCGAGCTTTCTTT.

This clone was found a few times. This rearrangement joins TRBV10-2 to TRBJ2-7; D might be TRBD1 (6 bases). From germline, CDR1 is WSHSY and CDR2 SAAADI. The V and J ends lost 4 bases and 2 bases respectively, with 12 bases between them. The CDR3 length is 14 residues. Written as DNA, the CDR3 is TGCGCCAGCAGTGTTTCGGCAGGGGCCTACGAGCAGTACTTC. As protein: CASSVSAGAYEQYF.

This clone was counted a few times. J is TRBJ1-2 and V is TRBV11-3; no clear D gene. V dropped 6 bases and J dropped 6 bases, with 14 bases sitting between them. CDR1 SGHNT and CDR2 YENEEA come from the germline V gene. The CDR3 contains 13 residues. The CDR3 sequence: CASSPRGFHGYTF. CDR3 coding DNA: TGTGCCAGCAGTCCTCGGGGATTTCATGGCTACACCTTC.

This clone was counted a few times. The CDR3 DNA follows: TGCAGCGTTGGTCAGGGCTCGGATAACTATGGCTACACCTTC. It is translated as CSVGQGSDNYGYTF. The V call is TRBV29-1, the J call TRBJ1-2; D is possibly TRBD1 (5 bases). CDR1 SQVTM and CDR2 ANQGSEA come from the germline V gene. This CDR3 has 14 residues. V was trimmed by 4 bases and J by 1 base, leaving 13 bases between them.

This clone was seen a handful of times. The rearrangement joins TRBV13 to TRBJ2-3; a possible D gene is TRBD2 (7 bases). The CDR3 consists of 17 residues. The germline V gene encodes CDR1 PRHDT and CDR2 FYEKMQ (reference sequence). The V end lost 7 bases, the J end lost 2 bases, and 22 bases lay between the germline ends. The CDR3 nucleotides read TGTGCCAGCACCCCCGGGGGGCCTGGGCTGGTCACAGATACGCAGTATTTT. Residues: CASTPGGPGLVTDTQYF.

There are a few counts of this clone. The rearrangement joins TRBV7-2 to TRBJ2-3; TRBD2 agrees at 7 bases. CDR3 length: 18 residues. The V segment lost 4 bases and the J segment 3 bases; nucleotides outside the gene matches: 16. Germline lookup yields CDR1 SGHTA and CDR2 FQGNSA. CDR3 sequence reads: CASSSKLRGVGLTDTQYF. CDR3 nucleotides: TGTGCCAGCAGCTCCAAACTTCGGGGGGTTGGGTTGACAGATACGCAGTATTTT.

This clone was counted many times. DNA for the CDR3: TGTGCCACCAGCAGAGATGACGGGGGGGCGGATGAGCAGTTCTTC. This translates into CATSRDDGGADEQFF. The chain is built from TRBV15 and TRBJ2-1; 8 positions match TRBD2. The CDR3 runs to 15 residues. The germline gives CDR1 LNHNV, CDR2 YYDKDF (reference sequence). V dropped 0 bases and J dropped 8; count of bases not matched to a gene: 6.

J is TRBJ2-5 and V is TRBV7-8, with no clear D. V lost 4 bases and J lost 1, with 16 bases in between. CDR3 length equals 16 residues. Looked up from germline, CDR1 is SGHVS and CDR2 is FQNEAQ. CDR3 loop: CASSSRRRYSQETQYF. For the CDR3, the DNA is TGTGCCAGCAGCTCGCGCCGAAGATATAGCCAAGAGACCCAGTACTTC. The full variable domain, completed using reference TRBV7-8 and TRBJ2-5, is GAGVSQSPRYKVAKRGQDVALRCDPISGHVSLFWYQQALGQGPEFLTYFQNEAQLDKSGLPSDRFFAERPEGSVSTLKIQRTQQEDSAVYLCASSSRRRYSQETQYFGPGTRLLVL.

This clone was counted between two and nine times. The chain is built from TRBV19 and TRBJ1-2; 8 bases line up with TRBD1. Germline assignment: CDR1 LNHDA and CDR2 SQIVND (reference sequence). The CDR3 loop spans 15 amino acids. The J segment lost 3 bases and the V segment lost 5 bases, leaving 8 bases of the junction unmatched. CDR3 sequence reads: CASSPGQGGYYGYTF. The CDR3 bases are TGTGCCAGTAGTCCCGGACAGGGAGGCTACTATGGCTACACCTTC.

This clone was counted only a few times. The J gene is TRBJ2-1, the V gene TRBV5-1, with 10 bases identical to TRBD2. Per the germline V gene, CDR1 is SGHRS and CDR2 is YFSETQ. The CDR3 extends over 16 amino acids. After removal of 0 bases from V and 8 bases from J, the junction contained 8 bases not matched to a gene. The CDR3 sequence: CASSLAALAGVDEQFF. The CDR3 DNA reads as TGCGCCAGCAGCTTGGCCGCGCTAGCGGGGGTCGATGAGCAGTTCTTC.

The chain uses TRBV1 and TRBJ2-5; TRBD2, the table's D call, was not compared with the DNA. TRBV1 is designated a pseudogene. The CDR3 has 13 residues. The CDR3 protein is CTSSLPEQETQYF. The CDR3 DNA reads TGCACCAGCAGCCTCCCGGAGCAAGAGACCCAGTACTTC.

This clone came up a few times. The V gene is TRBV19, the J gene TRBJ1-2; D is possibly TRBD1 (5 bases). V was trimmed by 3 bases and J by 7 bases, leaving 15 bases between them. This CDR3 region has 14 residues. Germline loops: CDR1 LNHDA, CDR2 SQIVND (reference sequence). The CDR3 DNA is TGTGCCAGTAGTATGGGTCGTCAGGGCGGTGGCTACACCTTC. Its translation is CASSMGRQGGGYTF.

The chain employs TRBV6-1 and TRBJ2-7; 8 bases line up with TRBD2. CDR1 is MNHNS, CDR2 SASEGT, per germline. The V and J ends lost 6 bases and 3 bases, in that order; junction bases with no gene match: 10. The CDR3 runs 15 residues. The CDR3 sequence is CASSVAGTFIYEQYF. DNA for the CDR3: TGTGCCAGCAGCGTAGCGGGGACCTTTATCTACGAGCAGTACTTC.

The chain couples TRBV11-2 to TRBJ1-1, with D maybe TRBD1 (6 bases). Trimming took off 1 base at V and 4 bases at J, with 16 bases between the two ends. CDR1 and CDR2 from the germline V gene are SGHAT and FQNNGV. This CDR3 contains 16 residues. CDR3 nucleotide sequence: TGTGCCAGCAGCTTAGGGGGACATTCTGGGGGCACTGAAGCTTTCTTT. This translates into CASSLGGHSGGTEAFF.

This sequence joins TRBV5-6 and TRBJ1-1, with D hard to call. V dropped 4 bases and J dropped 2 bases, with 3 bases sitting between them. CDR1 and CDR2 from the germline V gene are SGHDT and YYEEEE. CDR3 size: 11 residues. For the CDR3, the DNA is TGTGCCAGCAGCCATAACACTGAAGCTTTCTTT. This codes for CASSHNTEAFF.

In this sample, this clone turned up a few times. The chain combines TRBV5-4 with TRBJ1-3; perhaps TRBD1 as D (6 bases). Germline V gives CDR1 SGHNT, CDR2 YYREEE (reference sequence). V lost 0 bases to trimming and J lost 4 bases, with 11 bases between them. CDR3 size: 15 residues. CDR3 sequence: CASSLGQGTGNTIYF. Written as DNA, the CDR3 is TGTGCCAGCAGCTTGGGGCAAGGGACAGGAAACACCATATATTTT.

This clone was detected only a few times. The rearrangement links TRBV4-3 to TRBJ2-7, with D unclear. The CDR3 totals 15 residues. Germline V lookup: CDR1 LGHNA, CDR2 YSLEER. Between the trimmed V and J ends, which lost 0 bases and 2 bases, there was a span of 11 bases. CDR3 in DNA: TGCGCCAGCAGCCAAGATCAAAACCGAGCCTACGAGCAGTACTTC. As protein: CASSQDQNRAYEQYF.

To note about this clone: The identical CDR3 is also encoded by other nucleotide sequences in the sample. The J gene is TRBJ1-3, the V gene TRBV18; D may be TRBD1 (6 bases). V lost 3 bases and J 0 bases, leaving 9 bases between the germline ends. This CDR3 region has 15 residues. In germline, CDR1 is KGHSH, CDR2 LQKENI. The CDR3 region is CASSPRDNSGNTIYF. The CDR3, as DNA: TGTGCCAGCTCACCCCGGGACAACTCTGGAAACACCATATATTTT.